This T cell receptor beta chain emerged from a study of read filtering for tumor transcriptome and immune sequencing. Overall study: By R-ISS, stages I, II and III held roughly 8, 15 and 7 patients.

V was pared by 5 bases and J by 6 bases, with 8 bases of the junction left unmatched. Germline V gene data show CDR1 as SGHKS and CDR2 as YYEKEE (reference sequence). CDR3 length: 16 residues. This library used roughly 0.4 ug RNA and molecular barcoded adaptors spanning alpha/delta and beta/gamma chains. Each CDR3 protein is one row after TCRdb ran MiXCR on the reads. The sample comprises under 40,000 distinct CDR3 sequences, 12% to 15% of which are singletons, and less than 20% rests with the top ten. The receptor was derived from a donor over 35 with multiple myeloma. Sequenced material: a population of CD138-negative cells sorted from bone marrow. The gene calls are TRBV5-5 and TRBJ2-1; TRBD2 agrees at 13 bases. The CDR3 DNA follows: TGTGCCAGCAGACTAGCGGGGGGGCCTCTATTCAATGAGCAGTTCTTC. This translates into CASRLAGGPLFNEQFF.